This T cell receptor beta chain was captured in a study of cytomegalovirus exposure and HLA in healthy donors. The PCR had 60 Vbeta and 13 Jbeta primers. Produced via immunoSEQ multiplex PCR; TCRdb's table is partial and in-frame only. Counted here are 130,000 to 150,000 clones, about 75% occurring once; the ten biggest clones make up about 3.9%. CDR3 length: 14 amino acids. Trimming stripped 5 bases from V and 5 bases from J, with 16 bases between. In germline, CDR1 is SGHVS, CDR2 FNYEAQ. The sample comprised PBMCs. This clonotype was sampled from a man between 18 and 35 years old in good health and CMV-seronegative. The chain employs TRBV7-6 and TRBJ2-7; D is unclear. CDR3 bases: TGTGCCAGCAGCGCACCAGGCTCTTTCGACGAGCAGTACTTC. It codes for CASSAPGSFDEQYF.